The next 30 T cell receptor beta chains were all read from a single sample in a study of response to subunit inactivated influenza vaccine. TCRdb re-called the RT-PCR reads through MiXCR, storing one row per CDR3 protein. The repertoire holds 650,000 to 850,000 distinct CDR3 sequences, over 11% seen once, with 6% to 8% in the top ten. Here the sequenced sample was PBMCs from blood, taken 14 to 15 days before vaccination. The origin of the receptors is a man aged 50-59 years who received an inactivated influenza vaccine.

This clonotype has more than one count but fewer than ten. The chain is built from TRBV4-3 and TRBJ2-7; 9 bases fit TRBD1. The V gene's germline CDR1 is LGHNA and CDR2 YSLEER. The CDR3 length is 15 residues. The V segment lost 0 bases and the J segment 4 bases; nucleotides outside the gene matches: 4. Written as DNA, the CDR3 is TGCGCCAGCAGCCAAGATTTCGGGACAGGGTACGAGCAGTACTTC. Amino acids: CASSQDFGTGYEQYF.

V is TRBV27 and J is TRBJ2-7; 8 bases agree with TRBD2. Germline CDR1 MNHEY, CDR2 SMNVEV (reference sequence). The CDR3 extends over 15 amino acids. V dropped 5 bases and J dropped 6; count of bases not matched to a gene: 12. The CDR3 region has the DNA TGTGCCAGCAGTCCATATAGCGGGGAGGCACTCGAGCAGTACTTC. This sequence encodes CASSPYSGEALEQYF.

This clonotype was detected only a few times. V and J are TRBV7-8 and TRBJ1-5, with D unclear. Trimming removed 5 bases at V and 4 bases at J, with 12 bases between. Germline values: CDR1 SGHVS, CDR2 FQNEAQ. This CDR3 has 14 amino acids. The CDR3 coding sequence is TGTGCCAGCAGCAGCGTCGGAGGGAATCAGCCCCAGCATTTT. Its protein product is CASSSVGGNQPQHF.

This clonotype was seen a handful of times. The gene calls are TRBV7-9 and TRBJ1-3; D ambiguous. Germline CDR1 is SEHNR and CDR2 is FQNEAQ (reference sequence). The CDR3 has 15 amino acids. Trimming pared 5 bases from V and 3 bases from J, leaving 14 bases between. DNA for the CDR3: TGTGCCAGCAGCCCGGACGCCGGTCGTGGAAACACCATATATTTT. Amino acids: CASSPDAGRGNTIYF.

V gene TRBV14 combines with J gene TRBJ2-1; tentative D call: TRBD2 (5 bases). The CDR3 has 15 residues. V was trimmed by 4 bases and J by 4 bases, leaving 14 bases between them. The germline gives CDR1 SGHDN, CDR2 FVKESK. CDR3 nucleotides: TGTGCCAGCAGCCCAAATACGAGACTATACAATGAGCAGTTCTTC. Residues: CASSPNTRLYNEQFF.

This clonotype was seen repeatedly, ten times or more. J is TRBJ2-3 and V is TRBV12-3 or TRBV12-4, with a weak D call TRBD2 (6 bases). This CDR3 has 14 amino acids. V lost 3 bases, J lost 5 bases, and 12 bases lay in between. The CDR3 protein is CASSFPSEGDTQYF. For the CDR3, the DNA is TGTGCCAGCAGTTTTCCCTCGGAGGGAGATACGCAGTATTTT.

This clonotype was counted only a few times. The J gene is TRBJ2-5, the V gene TRBV5-1, with D unresolved. V was cut by 4 bases and J by 5 bases, with 12 bases left in between. This CDR3 comprises 13 residues. The germline gives CDR1 SGHRS, CDR2 YFSETQ. The CDR3 here is CASSGHLRETQYF. The CDR3 nucleotides read TGCGCCAGCAGCGGGCACTTGCGGGAGACCCAGTACTTC.

This clonotype was counted only a few times. The V and J genes are TRBV18 and TRBJ2-1; maybe TRBD2 (6 bases). Trimming removed 5 bases at V and 0 bases at J, with 14 bases between. Germline V gene sequence: CDR1 KGHSH, CDR2 LQKENI. CDR3 length: 16 amino acids. In DNA form, the CDR3 reads TGTGCCAGCTCATCCCGGATGCGGGACTCCTACAATGAGCAGTTCTTC. Amino acid sequence: CASSSRMRDSYNEQFF.

This clonotype was recorded a few times. V usage is TRBV21-1 and J usage is TRBJ2-7. TRBV21-1 is given as a pseudogene. The CDR3 consists of 15 residues. Here the CDR3 DNA reads TGTGCCAGCAGCAAAGCGCTGAGAAGGGATTACGAGCAGTACTTC. This encodes CASSKALRRDYEQYF.

This clonotype came up once. The chain recombines TRBV6-5 with TRBJ2-7, with D perhaps matching TRBD1 (6 bases). The CDR3 has 13 residues. V gave up 5 bases and J gave up 7 bases, with 15 bases separating them. Looked up from germline, CDR1 is MNHEY and CDR2 is SVGAGI. CDR3 sequence: CASSHVQGWEQYF. The CDR3 DNA reads as TGTGCCAGCAGTCACGTGCAGGGGTGGGAGCAGTACTTC.

This clonotype showed up just a few times. The chain recombines TRBV7-3 with TRBJ2-7, with 8 positions matching TRBD1. V lost 4 bases, J lost 2 bases, and 10 bases stayed unmatched. Germline CDR1 reads SGHTA; CDR2 reads FQGTGA. The CDR3 is made up of 16 amino acids. The CDR3 loop is CASSSFGTGGAYEQYF. The CDR3 region has the DNA TGTGCCAGCAGCTCATTCGGGACAGGAGGAGCCTACGAGCAGTACTTC. Combining the CDR3 with reference TRBV7-3 and TRBJ2-7 gives the whole variable domain GAGVSQTPSNKVTEKGKYVELRCDPISGHTALYWYRQSLGQGPEFLIYFQGTGAADDSGLPNDRFFAVRPEGSVSTLKIQRTERGDSAVYLCASSSFGTGGAYEQYFGPGTRLTVT.

The sample holds many counts of this clonotype. The J gene is TRBJ1-1, the V gene TRBV20-1; possible D gene TRBD1, 5 bases. The CDR3 is 13 amino acids. The V end was cut by 6 bases, the J end by 5 bases, with 16 bases between. From germline, CDR1 is DFQATT and CDR2 SNEGSKA (reference sequence). Here the CDR3 reads CSATPGRWTEAFF. The CDR3 DNA follows: TGCAGTGCGACTCCGGGACGATGGACTGAAGCTTTCTTT.

This clonotype was seen more than once but under ten times. The rearrangement links TRBV7-8 to TRBJ2-5, with TRBD2 matching over 13 bases. Germline CDR1 SGHVS, CDR2 FQNEAQ. The CDR3 is 16 amino acids. Germline trimming cut 5 bases from V and 2 bases from J; bases unmatched to any gene: 5. For the CDR3, the DNA is TGTGCCAGCAGCCCAGGACTAGCGGGAGTTCAAGAGACCCAGTACTTC. Amino acids: CASSPGLAGVQETQYF.

This clonotype was seen a few times. The gene calls are TRBV10-3 and TRBJ1-2; D is ambiguous. V lost 8 bases, J lost 8 bases, and 27 bases lay in between. CDR1 and CDR2 (germline): ENHRY, SYGVKD. The CDR3 extends over 16 amino acids. CDR3 nucleotides: TGTGCCATCTACACGGCCTTAGGATCACTCGGGGAAGGCTACACCTTC. Its translation is CAIYTALGSLGEGYTF.

This clonotype was recorded a few times. The CDR3 bases are TGTGCCAGCAGCTCTATAGGACTCGGCCCGAGCTCCTACAATGAGCAGTTCTTC. It encodes CASSSIGLGPSSYNEQFF. The V call is TRBV7-3, the J call TRBJ2-1, with a tentative D call TRBD2 (5 bases). Per the germline V gene, CDR1 is SGHTA and CDR2 is FQGTGA. V gave up 4 bases and J gave up 0 bases, with 19 bases separating them. There are 18 residues in the CDR3.

This clonotype has more than one count but fewer than ten. The V call is TRBV9, the J call TRBJ2-3; 10 bases match TRBD2. Trimming took 3 bases from V and 2 from J; bases not matched to a gene: 9. Germline CDR1 SGDLS, CDR2 YYNGEE. The CDR3 totals 17 residues. Written as DNA, the CDR3 is TGTGCCAGCAGCGCTTCAGGACTAGCGGAATTCACAGATACGCAGTATTTT. Its translation is CASSASGLAEFTDTQYF.

This clonotype appeared a few times. The chain joins TRBV19 to TRBJ2-1, with 9 bases matching TRBD2. Germline CDR1 is LNHDA and CDR2 is SQIVND (reference sequence). The CDR3 totals 15 residues. With V trimmed by 7 bases and J by 11 bases, 15 bases remained unmatched. The CDR3 region is CASTLDRLAGNQQFF. In DNA form, the CDR3 reads TGTGCCAGTACCCTTGATAGGCTAGCGGGAAATCAGCAGTTCTTC.

This chain uses TRBV28 with TRBJ1-1; maybe TRBD1 (6 bases). The CDR3 totals 14 residues. Trimming stripped 4 bases from V and 9 bases from J, with 18 bases between. The germline CDR1 and CDR2 sequences are MDHEN and SYDVKM. The CDR3 bases are TGTGCCAGCAGTTCCGGACAGCCAGCCCCTAAAGCTTTCTTT. The encoded protein is CASSSGQPAPKAFF.

There are a few counts of this clonotype. The chain employs TRBV20-1 and TRBJ2-2, with 14 positions matching TRBD2. This CDR3 is built from 17 residues. CDR1 is DFQATT, CDR2 SNEGSKA, per germline (reference sequence). The V gene end was trimmed by 5 bases and the J gene end by 4 bases; junction bases not matched to a gene: 9. Here the CDR3 reads CSAPGLAGAGATGELFF. The CDR3 DNA is TGCAGTGCTCCGGGACTAGCGGGAGCCGGGGCCACCGGGGAGCTGTTTTTT.

The chain links TRBV20-1 to TRBJ1-2; TRBD1 aligns across 8 bases. The germline V gene encodes CDR1 DFQATT and CDR2 SNEGSKA (reference sequence). V shed 6 bases, J shed 6 bases, and the junction held 6 bases outside the gene matches. This CDR3 region has 12 residues. The chain's CDR3 is CSAAGQADGYTF. In DNA, the CDR3 is TGCAGTGCGGCGGGACAGGCGGATGGCTACACCTTC.

This clonotype occurred many times. This chain connects TRBV3-1 to TRBJ1-1; no clear D gene. Germline-derived CDR1 and CDR2 are LGHDT and YNNKEL (reference sequence). The CDR3 spans 12 residues. V was shortened by 4 bases and J by 9 bases, with 12 bases between the two germline ends. This CDR3 reads CASSRTNGQAFF. The DNA for the CDR3 is TGTGCCAGCAGCCGAACCAATGGACAAGCTTTCTTT.

The genes are TRBV10-3 and TRBJ1-6; 7 nucleotides align to TRBD1. CDR3 length equals 16 residues. The junction had 5 bases not matched to a gene; V was cut back by 2 bases and J by 4 bases. CDR1 is ENHRY, CDR2 SYGVKD, per germline. CDR3 DNA sequence: TGTGCCATCAGTGAGCCGCCGGGACAGTATAATTCACCCCTCCACTTT. It yields the protein CAISEPPGQYNSPLHF.

This clonotype was seen repeatedly, ten times or more. The V call is TRBV2, the J call TRBJ1-3, with TRBD1 as a possible D gene (6 bases). The germline V gene encodes CDR1 SNHLY and CDR2 FYNNEI. Trimming left V 4 bases short and J 4 bases short, with 8 bases between. This CDR3 contains 13 residues. In DNA form, the CDR3 reads TGTGCCAGCAGTGGACAGGCGGGAAACACCATATATTTT. It encodes CASSGQAGNTIYF.

V and J are TRBV29-1 and TRBJ2-3; 13 bases map to TRBD2. V shed 6 bases and J 8 bases; nucleotides not matched to a gene: 11. This CDR3 is 15 amino acids long. Germline V gene lookup returns CDR1 SQVTM and CDR2 ANQGSEA. In DNA, the CDR3 is TGCAGCGTGGATCGGACTAGCGGGAGCTTAGGTACGCAGTATTTT. Its translation: CSVDRTSGSLGTQYF.

This clonotype occurred many times. This chain joins TRBV24-1 and TRBJ2-1; D gene ambiguous. The length of the CDR3 is 15 residues. Germline V gives CDR1 KGHDR, CDR2 SFDVKD. V lost 3 bases to trimming and J lost 0 bases, with 8 bases between them. The CDR3 is CATSDLPDSYNEQFF. For the CDR3, the DNA is TGTGCCACCAGTGATCTCCCCGACTCCTACAATGAGCAGTTCTTC.

This clonotype was seen only a few times. The chain combines TRBV27 with TRBJ2-5; perhaps TRBD1 as D (6 bases). Germline CDR1 is MNHEY and CDR2 is SMNVEV (reference sequence). CDR3 length equals 19 residues. With 2 bases removed from V and 1 base from J, the gap between germline ends came to 23 bases. In nucleotides, the CDR3 is TGTGCCAGCAGTTTACGCCGAGGATTAGGGGGAAGGTTCCAAGAGACCCAGTACTTC. It is translated as CASSLRRGLGGRFQETQYF.

The chain recombines TRBV7-2 with TRBJ2-3; TRBD2 is a possible D gene (6 bases). Trimming pared 6 bases from V and 4 bases from J, leaving 23 bases between. The germline V gene has CDR1 SGHTA and CDR2 FQGNSA. The CDR3 runs 17 residues. CDR3 DNA: TGTGCCAGCAGTCCATTTTATGCCGGGAGTGGGGCAGATACGCAGTATTTT. It yields the protein CASSPFYAGSGADTQYF.

This clonotype has at least ten counts. The chain uses TRBV3-1 and TRBJ2-7; TRBD2 matches 10 bases. CDR1 is LGHDT, CDR2 YNNKEL, per germline (reference sequence). CDR3 length: 14 residues. The trim removed 4 bases at V and 2 bases at J, leaving 2 bases unmatched. The CDR3 DNA reads TGTGCCAGCAGCCGAGCGGGAGGGCCCTACGAGCAGTACTTC. Protein sequence: CASSRAGGPYEQYF.

The chain recombines TRBV27 with TRBJ2-4, with D unresolved. With 0 bases removed from V and 0 bases from J, the gap between germline ends came to 6 bases. Germline V gene lookup returns CDR1 MNHEY and CDR2 SMNVEV (reference sequence). The CDR3 totals 15 residues. CDR3 DNA: TGTGCCAGCAGTTTATCCTATCTAGCCAAAAACATTCAGTACTTC. The encoded protein is CASSLSYLAKNIQYF.

The sample holds a few counts of this clonotype. This sequence joins TRBV19 and TRBJ2-2, with 7 nucleotides matching TRBD2. Germline V gene lookup returns CDR1 LNHDA and CDR2 SQIVND (reference sequence). V lost 7 bases to trimming and J lost 0 bases; unmatched junction nucleotides: 5. The CDR3 loop spans 15 amino acids. For the CDR3, the DNA is TGTGCCAGTAAGGCTAGCGGAGCGAACACCGGGGAGCTGTTTTTT. This translates into CASKASGANTGELFF.